This TCR beta chain was identified during a study of blood T cell repertoires in COVID-19. Whole-study context: COVID-19 samples from acute and convalescent phases originated in the United States, Italy and Spain.

In the case of this clone: At one end, the junction sequence differs from germline, possibly due to a read error.

The CDR3 has 20 amino acids. Germline-derived CDR1 and CDR2 are MNHEY and SVGEGT. The authors' processing: Amplified reference gene primers provided the basis for estimating nucleated cell counts. TCRdb's table, derived via immunoSEQ multiplex PCR, lists solely in-frame clones and lacks some. V and J calls and clone size come straight from that table; D and trimming were deduced from the DNA. The data contain fewer than 250,000 clones, roughly 79% of them seen just once; the ten biggest clones take up about 9.8%. Adults between about 18 and 95 years of age took part from 20 to 25 US areas. The clonotype comes from a woman aged 50 to 60 with acute COVID-19. This rearrangement joins TRBV6-2 or TRBV6-3 to TRBJ1-5; 12 nucleotides match TRBD1. The sequenced sample was PBMCs or T cells enriched from blood (not recorded which). CDR3 region: CVSSYSTLGQGARSNQPQHF. CDR3 coding DNA: TGTGTCAGCAGTTACTCGACCCTGGGACAGGGGGCGCGAAGCAATCAGCCCCAGCATTTT.